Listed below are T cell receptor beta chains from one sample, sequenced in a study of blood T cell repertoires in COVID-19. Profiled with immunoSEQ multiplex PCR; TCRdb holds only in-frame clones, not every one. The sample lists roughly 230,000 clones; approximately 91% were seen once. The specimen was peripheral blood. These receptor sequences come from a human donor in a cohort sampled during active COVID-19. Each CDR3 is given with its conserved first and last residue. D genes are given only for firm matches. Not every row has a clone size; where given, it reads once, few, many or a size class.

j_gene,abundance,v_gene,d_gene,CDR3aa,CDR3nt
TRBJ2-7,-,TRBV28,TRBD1,CASISGGQGAYEQYF,TGTGCCAGCATCTCCGGGGGACAGGGGGCCTACGAGCAGTACTTC
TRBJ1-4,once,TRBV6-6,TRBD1,CASSYGRGQGNEKLFF,TGTGCCAGCAGTTACGGCAGGGGACAGGGAAATGAAAAACTGTTTTTT
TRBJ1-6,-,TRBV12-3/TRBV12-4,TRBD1,CASKTGHNSPLHF,TGTGCCAGCAAGACAGGGCATAATTCACCCCTCCACTTT
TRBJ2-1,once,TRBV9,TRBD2,CASSAGLAGYSNEQFF,TGTGCCAGCAGCGCAGGACTAGCGGGATATTCGAATGAGCAGTTCTTC
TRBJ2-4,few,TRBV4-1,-,CASSQEPRFSKNIQYF,TGCGCCAGCAGCCAAGAACCCCGGTTTTCCAAAAACATTCAGTACTTC
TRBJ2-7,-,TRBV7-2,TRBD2,CASREVGLAVSEQYF,TGTGCCAGCAGGGAAGTAGGACTAGCGGTTTCCGAGCAGTACTTC
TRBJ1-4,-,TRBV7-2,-,CASSLESQGRKLFF,TGTGCCAGCAGCTTAGAGTCACAGGGACGCAAACTGTTTTTT
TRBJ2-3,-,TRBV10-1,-,CASSALFRTDTQYF,TGCGCCAGCAGTGCCCTATTCCGCACAGATACGCAGTATTTT
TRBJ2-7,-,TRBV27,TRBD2,CASSASGLASEQYF,TGTGCCAGCAGTGCTAGCGGTCTGGCGTCCGAGCAGTACTTC
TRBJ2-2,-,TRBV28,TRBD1,CASKGTGGYPVTGELFF,TGTGCCAGCAAAGGGACAGGGGGCTACCCTGTCACCGGGGAGCTGTTTTTT
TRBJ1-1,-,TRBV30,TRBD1,CAWRQGANTEAFF,TGTGCCTGGAGACAGGGGGCTAACACTGAAGCTTTCTTT
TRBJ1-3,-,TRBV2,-,CASSEISGPRGGNTIYF,TGTGCCAGCAGTGAAATATCGGGCCCCAGGGGTGGAAACACCATATATTTT
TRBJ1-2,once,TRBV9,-,CASSPWDIYGYTF,TGTGCCAGCAGCCCATGGGACATCTATGGCTACACCTTC
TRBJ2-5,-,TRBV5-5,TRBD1,CASSWSPGQEETQYF,TGTGCCAGCAGTTGGTCGCCGGGACAGGAAGAGACCCAGTACTTC
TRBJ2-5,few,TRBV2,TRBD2,CASREAPGGGVETQYF,TGTGCCAGCAGGGAAGCCCCGGGAGGGGGAGTAGAGACCCAGTACTTC
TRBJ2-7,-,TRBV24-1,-,CATKGAYEQYF,TGTGCCACCAAGGGGGCCTACGAGCAGTACTTC
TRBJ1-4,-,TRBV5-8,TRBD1,CASSFQGVGEKLFF,TGTGCCAGCAGCTTCCAGGGGGTTGGTGAAAAACTGTTTTTT
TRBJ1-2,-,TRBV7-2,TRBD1,CASSSRDSLNF,TGTGCCAGCAGCAGCAGGGACAGCCTAAACTTC
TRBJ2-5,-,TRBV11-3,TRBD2,CASSLGEGPEGTETQYF,TGTGCCAGCAGCTTAGGGGAGGGACCCGAGGGGACGGAGACCCAGTACTTC
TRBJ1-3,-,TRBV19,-,CASQQFNSGNTIYF,TGTGCCAGCCAACAGTTTAACTCTGGAAACACCATATATTTT
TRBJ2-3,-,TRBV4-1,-,CASSLPGATENTQYF,TGCGCCAGCAGCCTTCCAGGGGCCACCGAAAATACGCAGTATTTT
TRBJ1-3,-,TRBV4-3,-,CASSQVGNPGNTIYF,TGCGCCAGCAGCCAAGTCGGGAATCCTGGAAACACCATATATTTT
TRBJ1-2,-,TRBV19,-,CASLGRNYGYTF,TGTGCCAGCCTCGGGAGGAACTATGGCTACACCTTC
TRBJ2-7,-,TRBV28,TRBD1,CASGSTGRSYEQYF,TGTGCCAGCGGATCGACAGGGCGCTCCTACGAGCAGTACTTC
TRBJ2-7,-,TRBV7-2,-,CASSLVFREEKYF,TGTGCCAGCAGCTTAGTGTTCCGGGAAGAAAAGTACTTC
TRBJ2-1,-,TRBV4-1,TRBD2,CASSQGQRGYNEQFF,TGCGCCAGCAGCCAAGGACAGCGGGGGTACAATGAGCAGTTCTTC